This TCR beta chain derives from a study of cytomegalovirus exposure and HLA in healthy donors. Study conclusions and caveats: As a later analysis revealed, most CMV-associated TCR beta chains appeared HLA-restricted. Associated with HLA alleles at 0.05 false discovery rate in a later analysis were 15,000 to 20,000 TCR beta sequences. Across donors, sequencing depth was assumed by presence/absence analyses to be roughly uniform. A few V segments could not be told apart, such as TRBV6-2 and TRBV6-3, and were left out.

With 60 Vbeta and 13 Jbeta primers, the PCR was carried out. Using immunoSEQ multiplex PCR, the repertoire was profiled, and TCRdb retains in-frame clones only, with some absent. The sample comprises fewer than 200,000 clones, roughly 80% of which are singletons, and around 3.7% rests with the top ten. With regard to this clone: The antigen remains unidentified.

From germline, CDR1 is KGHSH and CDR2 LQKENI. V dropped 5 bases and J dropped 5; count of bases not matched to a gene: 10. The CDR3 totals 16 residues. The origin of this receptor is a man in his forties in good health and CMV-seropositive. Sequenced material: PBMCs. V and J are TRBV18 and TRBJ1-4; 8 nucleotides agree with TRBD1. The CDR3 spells CASSATPGQENEKLFF. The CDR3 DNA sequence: TGTGCCAGCTCAGCTACTCCGGGACAGGAGAATGAAAAACTGTTTTTT. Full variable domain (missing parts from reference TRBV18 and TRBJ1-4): NAGVMQNPRHLVRRRGQEARLRCSPMKGHSHVYWYRQLPEEGLKFMVYLQKENIIDESGMPKERFSAEFPKEGPSILRIQQVVRGDSAAYFCASSATPGQENEKLFFGSGTQLSVL.